This T cell receptor beta chain was identified during a study of T cells in Graves' hyperthyroidism and ophthalmopathy. This clonotype was counted many times. Between the trimmed V and J ends, which lost 3 bases and 6 bases, there was a span of 24 bases. CDR1 and CDR2 from the germline V gene are KGHSH and LQKENI. The CDR3 extends over 17 amino acids. Together with thyroid ultrasound, orbital computed tomography, serum thyroxine and TRAb, clinical symptoms were used for diagnoses. Fresh peripheral blood, approximately 9.7 ml, was the source of the PBMCs. TCR beta CDR3 regions were amplified from RNA. The HTBI primer set served for first-round RT-PCR of the TCR CDR3. Using its own MiXCR run on the multiplex PCR reads, TCRdb lists one record per CDR3 protein. Of under 250,000 distinct CDR3 sequences listed, around 25% are singletons.

This rearrangement joins TRBV18 to TRBJ2-7; the D gene could be TRBD1 or TRBD2 (5 bases each). The source material was blood. The TCR was taken from a woman between 40 and 55 years old with Graves' ophthalmopathy. The CDR3 DNA sequence: TGTGCCAGCTCACCCCTCTCCCGGGTCGGGACCCACCGCGAGCAGTACTTC. Translation: CASSPLSRVGTHREQYF.